This TCR beta chain was profiled in a study of blood T cell repertoires in COVID-19. The CDR3 length is 15 residues. In germline, CDR1 is MNHEY, CDR2 SVGEGT. Unmatched junction bases numbered 6, after V lost 4 bases and J lost 4 bases. Sequencing was performed with immunoSEQ multiplex PCR; in TCRdb, only in-frame clones are kept and a portion is missing. The sample yields a few hundred thousand clones, 70% to 90% seen once. V and J are TRBV6-2 or TRBV6-3 and TRBJ2-3, with 9 bases aligning to TRBD2. Sequencing was performed on peripheral blood. The source of this sequence is a woman in her 30s with active or convalescent COVID-19. This CDR3 reads CASSSRTSDADTQYF. In nucleotides, the CDR3 is TGTGCCAGCAGTTCCCGGACTAGCGACGCAGATACGCAGTATTTT.